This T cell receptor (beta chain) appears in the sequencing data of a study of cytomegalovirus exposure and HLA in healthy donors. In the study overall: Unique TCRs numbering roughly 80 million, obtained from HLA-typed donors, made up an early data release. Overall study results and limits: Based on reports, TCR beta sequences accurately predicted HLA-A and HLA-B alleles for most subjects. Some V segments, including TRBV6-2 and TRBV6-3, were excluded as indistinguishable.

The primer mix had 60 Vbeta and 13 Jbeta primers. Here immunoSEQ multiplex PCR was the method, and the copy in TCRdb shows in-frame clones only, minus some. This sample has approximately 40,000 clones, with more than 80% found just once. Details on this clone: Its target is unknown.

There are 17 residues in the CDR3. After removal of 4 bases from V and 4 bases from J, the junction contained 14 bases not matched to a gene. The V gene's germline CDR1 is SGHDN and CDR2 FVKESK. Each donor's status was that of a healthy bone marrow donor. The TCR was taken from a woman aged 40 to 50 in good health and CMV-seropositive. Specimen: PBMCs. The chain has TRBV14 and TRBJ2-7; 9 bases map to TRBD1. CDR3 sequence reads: CASSPLQGATGVYEQYF. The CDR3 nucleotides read TGTGCCAGCAGCCCTCTACAGGGGGCCACAGGGGTTTACGAGCAGTACTTC.